The clone carrying this T cell receptor beta chain occurred a few times. TCRdb reanalysed the 5' RACE reads using MiXCR and keeps one entry per CDR3 protein. The sample carries 470,000 or so distinct CDR3 sequences, approximately 24% recorded once. This CDR3 is 15 amino acids long. Per the germline V gene, CDR1 is DFQATT and CDR2 is SNEGSKA (reference sequence). The data are from a study of identical twins. These data also featured in a second study, about T cells expressing NK-cell markers.

This TCR derives from a woman aged 18-29 years in good health. This chain links TRBV20-1 with TRBJ2-1, with D uncertain. The sequenced sample was CD4+ T cells sorted from blood. The DNA for the CDR3 is TGCAGCCTCGCTTCTTACAGTAGACAATACAATGAGCAGTTCTTC. This codes for CSLASYSRQYNEQFF.